This TCR beta chain was found in a study of T cell responses to AZD1222 COVID-19 vaccine. Broader study findings: There were mostly white British donors and more females than males, and clonal diversity was possibly underestimated.

As concerns this clone: Its antigen is not known.

This table comes from immunoSEQ multiplex PCR, and its TCRdb copy is limited to in-frame clones, with some not included. The data contain 200,000 or so clones, around 93% of them singletons. This CDR3 contains 14 residues. V was pared by 3 bases and J by 4 bases, with 13 bases between. Germline loops: CDR1 GTSNPN, CDR2 SVGIG (reference sequence). The chain combines TRBV30 with TRBJ1-3; TRBD1 is a possible D gene (5 bases). The source of this sequence is an adult who received the AZD1222 COVID-19 vaccine. The sample in question was peripheral blood, obtained 28 days after the second AZD1222 dose. The CDR3 protein is CAWRSGTFGNTIYF. The CDR3 DNA reads as TGTGCCTGGAGATCGGGGACCTTCGGAAACACCATATATTTT. The variable domain in full, completed from reference TRBV30 and TRBJ1-3, reads SQTIHQWPATLVQPVGSPLSLECTVEGTSNPNLYWYRQAAGRGLQLLFYSVGIGQISSEVPQNLSASRPQDRQFILSSKKLLLSDSGFYLCAWRSGTFGNTIYFGEGSWLTVV.